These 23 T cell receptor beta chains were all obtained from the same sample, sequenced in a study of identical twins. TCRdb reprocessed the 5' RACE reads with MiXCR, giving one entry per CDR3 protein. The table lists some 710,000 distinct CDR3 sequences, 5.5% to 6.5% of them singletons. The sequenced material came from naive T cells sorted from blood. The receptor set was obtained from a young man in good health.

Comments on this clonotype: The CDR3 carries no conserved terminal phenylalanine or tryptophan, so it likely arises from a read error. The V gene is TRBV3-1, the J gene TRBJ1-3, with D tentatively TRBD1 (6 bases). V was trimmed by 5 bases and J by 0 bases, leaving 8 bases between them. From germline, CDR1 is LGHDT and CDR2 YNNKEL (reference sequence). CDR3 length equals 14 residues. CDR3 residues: CASSWTDSGNTIYL. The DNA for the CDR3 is TGTGCCAGCAGCTGGACAGACTCTGGAAACACCATATATCTT.

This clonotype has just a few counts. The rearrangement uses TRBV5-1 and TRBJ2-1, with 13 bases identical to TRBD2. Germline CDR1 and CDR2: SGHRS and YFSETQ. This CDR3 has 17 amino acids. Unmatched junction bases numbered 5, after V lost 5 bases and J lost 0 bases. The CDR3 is CASRLRTSGSSYNEQFF. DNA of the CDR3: TGCGCCAGCAGACTTCGGACTAGCGGGAGCTCCTACAATGAGCAGTTCTTC.

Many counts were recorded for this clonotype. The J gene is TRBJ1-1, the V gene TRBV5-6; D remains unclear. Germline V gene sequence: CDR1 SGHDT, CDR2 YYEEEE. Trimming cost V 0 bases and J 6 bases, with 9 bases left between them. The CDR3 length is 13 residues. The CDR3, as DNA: TGTGCCAGCAGCTTGGTGTCAGCTCCTGAAGCTTTCTTT. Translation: CASSLVSAPEAFF.

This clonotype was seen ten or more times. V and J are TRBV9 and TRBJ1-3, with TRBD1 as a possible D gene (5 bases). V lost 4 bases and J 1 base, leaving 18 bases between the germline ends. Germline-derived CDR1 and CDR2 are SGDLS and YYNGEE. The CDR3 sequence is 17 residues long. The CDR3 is CASSPGPGRGSGNTIYF. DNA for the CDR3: TGTGCCAGCAGCCCAGGGCCCGGTCGGGGATCTGGAAACACCATATATTTT. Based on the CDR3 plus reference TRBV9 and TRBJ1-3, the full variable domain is DSGVTQTPKHLITATGQRVTLRCSPRSGDLSVYWYQQSLDQGLQFLIQYYNGEERAKGNILERFSAQQFPDLHSELNLSSLELGDSALYFCASSPGPGRGSGNTIYFGEGSWLTVV.

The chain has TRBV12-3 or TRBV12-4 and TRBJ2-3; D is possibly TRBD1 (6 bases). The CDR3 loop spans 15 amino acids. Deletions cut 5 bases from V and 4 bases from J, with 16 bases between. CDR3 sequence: CASSPTGLMADTQYF. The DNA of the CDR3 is TGTGCCAGCAGTCCAACAGGGCTCATGGCAGATACGCAGTATTTT.

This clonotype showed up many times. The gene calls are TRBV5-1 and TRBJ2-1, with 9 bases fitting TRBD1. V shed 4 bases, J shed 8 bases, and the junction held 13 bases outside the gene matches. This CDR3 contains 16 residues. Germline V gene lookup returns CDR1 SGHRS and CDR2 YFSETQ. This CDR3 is CASSPTGQGIGHEQFF. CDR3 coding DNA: TGCGCCAGCAGCCCTACGGGACAGGGTATCGGGCATGAGCAGTTCTTC.

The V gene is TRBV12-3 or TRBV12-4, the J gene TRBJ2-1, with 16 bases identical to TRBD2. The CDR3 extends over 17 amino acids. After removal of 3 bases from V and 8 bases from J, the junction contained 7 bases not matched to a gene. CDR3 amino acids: CASSFEEGLAGGYEQFF. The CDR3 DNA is TGTGCCAGCAGTTTTGAGGAGGGACTAGCGGGAGGGTATGAGCAGTTCTTC.

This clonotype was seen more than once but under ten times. CDR3: CASSHPGVYEQYV. The CDR3 DNA sequence: TGCGCCAGCAGCCACCCAGGGGTATACGAGCAGTACGTC. The V and J genes are TRBV4-1 and TRBJ2-7; D is perhaps TRBD1 (6 bases). This CDR3 spans 13 amino acids. Germline V gene sequence: CDR1 MGHRA, CDR2 YSYEKL. The V end was cut by 3 bases, the J end by 4 bases, with 10 bases between.

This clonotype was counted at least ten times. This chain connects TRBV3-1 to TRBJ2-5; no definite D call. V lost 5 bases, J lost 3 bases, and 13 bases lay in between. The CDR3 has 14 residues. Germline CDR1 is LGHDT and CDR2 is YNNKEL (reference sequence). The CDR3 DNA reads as TGTGCCAGCAGCTCCATGTGGGCGGAAGAGACCCAGTACTTC. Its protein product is CASSSMWAEETQYF.

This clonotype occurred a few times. DNA of the CDR3: TGTGCCAGCAGCTTAGTAGCCGCCGGTAGGAATGAGCAGTTCTTC. Its translation: CASSLVAAGRNEQFF. The rearrangement uses TRBV11-2 and TRBJ2-1, with unresolved D. CDR1 is SGHAT, CDR2 FQNNGV, per germline. The length of the CDR3 is 15 residues. With 1 base removed from V and 7 bases from J, the gap between germline ends came to 14 bases.

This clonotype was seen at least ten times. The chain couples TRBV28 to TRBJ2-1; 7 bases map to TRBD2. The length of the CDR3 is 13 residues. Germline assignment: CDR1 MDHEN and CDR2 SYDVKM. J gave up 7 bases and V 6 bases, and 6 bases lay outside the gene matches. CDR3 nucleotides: TGTGCCAGCAGCTTGGCGGGAGCGAATGAGCAGTTCTTC. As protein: CASSLAGANEQFF.

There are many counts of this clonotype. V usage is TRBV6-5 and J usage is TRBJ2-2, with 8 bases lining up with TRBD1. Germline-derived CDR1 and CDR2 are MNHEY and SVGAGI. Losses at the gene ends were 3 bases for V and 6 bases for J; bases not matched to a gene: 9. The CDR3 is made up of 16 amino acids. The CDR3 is CASSYNSGTGAGELFF. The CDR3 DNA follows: TGTGCCAGCAGTTATAATTCCGGGACAGGAGCCGGGGAGCTGTTTTTT.

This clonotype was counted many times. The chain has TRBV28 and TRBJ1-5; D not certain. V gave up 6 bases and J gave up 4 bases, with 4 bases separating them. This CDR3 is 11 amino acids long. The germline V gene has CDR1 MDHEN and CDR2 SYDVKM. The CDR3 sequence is CASRANQPQHF. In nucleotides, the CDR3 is TGTGCCAGCAGAGCAAATCAGCCCCAGCATTTT.

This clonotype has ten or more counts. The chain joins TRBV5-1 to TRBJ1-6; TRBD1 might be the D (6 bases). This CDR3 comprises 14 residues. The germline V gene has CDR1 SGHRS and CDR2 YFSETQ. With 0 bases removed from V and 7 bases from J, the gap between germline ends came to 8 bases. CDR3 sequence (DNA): TGCGCCAGCAGCTTGGACAGGGAAAATTCACCCCTCCACTTT. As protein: CASSLDRENSPLHF. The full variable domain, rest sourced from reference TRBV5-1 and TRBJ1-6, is KAGVTQTPRYLIKTRGQQVTLSCSPISGHRSVSWYQQTPGQGLQFLFEYFSETQRNKGNFPGRFSGRQFSNSRSEMNVSTLELGDSALYLCASSLDRENSPLHFGNGTRLTVT.

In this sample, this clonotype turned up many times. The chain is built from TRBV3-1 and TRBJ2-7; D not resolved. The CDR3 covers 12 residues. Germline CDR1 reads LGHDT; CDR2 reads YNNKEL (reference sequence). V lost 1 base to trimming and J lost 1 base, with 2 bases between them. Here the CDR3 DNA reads TGTGCCAGCAGCCAAGCTTCCTACGAGCAGTACTTC. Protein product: CASSQASYEQYF.

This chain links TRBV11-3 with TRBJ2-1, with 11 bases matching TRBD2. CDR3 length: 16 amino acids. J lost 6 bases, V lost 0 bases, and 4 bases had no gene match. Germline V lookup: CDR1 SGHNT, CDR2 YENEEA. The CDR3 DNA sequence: TGTGCCAGCAGCTTAGACGTAGCGGGAGGGCCCAATGAGCAGTTCTTC. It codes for CASSLDVAGGPNEQFF.

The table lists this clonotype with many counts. CDR3 in DNA: TGTGCCACCAGCTTCCGACAGGTATCCTACAATGAGCAGTTCTTC. Translated, it gives CATSFRQVSYNEQFF. The chain uses TRBV15 and TRBJ2-1; tentative D call: TRBD1 (6 bases). Germline CDR1 and CDR2: LNHNV and YYDKDF (reference sequence). The V end was cut by 5 bases, the J end by 1 base, with 12 bases between. This CDR3 has 15 residues.

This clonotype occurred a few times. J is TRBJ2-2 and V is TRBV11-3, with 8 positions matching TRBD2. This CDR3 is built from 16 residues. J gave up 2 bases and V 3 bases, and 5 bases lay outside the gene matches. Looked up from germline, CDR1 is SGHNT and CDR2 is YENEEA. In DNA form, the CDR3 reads TGTGCCAGCAGCTTCGTCGCGGGAGGAAACACCGGGGAGCTGTTTTTT. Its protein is CASSFVAGGNTGELFF.

CDR3 residues: CASSSGQGGGKLFF. CDR3 DNA sequence: TGTGCCAGCAGCTCGGGACAGGGGGGCGGAAAACTGTTTTTT. J is TRBJ1-4 and V is TRBV7-9; 11 bases fit TRBD1. Germline V gene sequence: CDR1 SEHNR, CDR2 FQNEAQ (reference sequence). Trimming at V came to 4 bases and at J to 10 bases, leaving 5 bases not matched to a gene. The CDR3 loop spans 14 amino acids.

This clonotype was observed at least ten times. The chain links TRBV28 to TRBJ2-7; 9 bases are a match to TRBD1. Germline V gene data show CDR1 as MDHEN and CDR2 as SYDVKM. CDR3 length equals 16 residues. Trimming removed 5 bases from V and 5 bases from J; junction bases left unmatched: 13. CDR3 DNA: TGTGCCAGCAGTGAAACCGCCATAGGACAGGGGAACGAGCAGTACTTC. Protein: CASSETAIGQGNEQYF.

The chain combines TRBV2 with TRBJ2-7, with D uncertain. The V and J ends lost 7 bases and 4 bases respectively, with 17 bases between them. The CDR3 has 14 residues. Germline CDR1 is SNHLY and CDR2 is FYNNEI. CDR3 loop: CASTLDDGHYEQYF. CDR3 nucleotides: TGTGCCAGCACTCTAGACGACGGGCATTACGAGCAGTACTTC.

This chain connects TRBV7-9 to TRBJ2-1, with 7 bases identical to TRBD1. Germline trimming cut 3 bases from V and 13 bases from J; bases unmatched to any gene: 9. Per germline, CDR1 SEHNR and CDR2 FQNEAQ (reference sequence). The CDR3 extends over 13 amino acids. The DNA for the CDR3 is TGTGCCAGCAGCTTCCGGGACAGAGCGGACCAGTTCTTC. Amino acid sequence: CASSFRDRADQFF.

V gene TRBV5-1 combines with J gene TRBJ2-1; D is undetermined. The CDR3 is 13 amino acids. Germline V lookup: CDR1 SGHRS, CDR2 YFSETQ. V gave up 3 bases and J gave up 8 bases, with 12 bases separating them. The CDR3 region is CASSWARPDEQFF. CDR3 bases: TGCGCCAGCAGCTGGGCCCGTCCGGATGAGCAGTTCTTC.